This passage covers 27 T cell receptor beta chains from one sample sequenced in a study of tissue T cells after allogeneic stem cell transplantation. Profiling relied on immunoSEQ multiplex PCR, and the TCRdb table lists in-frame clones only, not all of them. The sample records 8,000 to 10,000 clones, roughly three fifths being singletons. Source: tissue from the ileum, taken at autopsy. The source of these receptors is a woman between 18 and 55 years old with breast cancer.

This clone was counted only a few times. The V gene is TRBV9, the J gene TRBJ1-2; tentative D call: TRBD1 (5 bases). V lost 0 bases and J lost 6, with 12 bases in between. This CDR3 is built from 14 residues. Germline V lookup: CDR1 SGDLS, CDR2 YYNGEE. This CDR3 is CASSVGDSWDGYTF. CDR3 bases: TGTGCCAGCAGCGTAGGAGACAGTTGGGATGGCTACACCTTC. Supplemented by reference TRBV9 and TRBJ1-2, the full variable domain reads DSGVTQTPKHLITATGQRVTLRCSPRSGDLSVYWYQQSLDQGLQFLIQYYNGEERAKGNILERFSAQQFPDLHSELNLSSLELGDSALYFCASSVGDSWDGYTFGSGTRLTVV.

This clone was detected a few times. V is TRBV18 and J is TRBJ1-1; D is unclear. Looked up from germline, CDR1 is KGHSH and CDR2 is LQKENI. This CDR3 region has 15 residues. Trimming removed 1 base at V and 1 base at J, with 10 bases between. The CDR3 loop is CASSPLQRRNTEAFF. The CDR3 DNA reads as TGTGCCAGCTCACCACTTCAACGTCGGAACACTGAAGCTTTCTTT.

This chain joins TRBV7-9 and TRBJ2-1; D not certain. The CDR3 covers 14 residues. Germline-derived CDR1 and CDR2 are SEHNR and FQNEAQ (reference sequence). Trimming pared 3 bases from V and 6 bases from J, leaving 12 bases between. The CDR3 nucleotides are TGTGCCAGCAGCTTCGGGTGGGTAGCCAATGAGCAGTTCTTC. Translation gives CASSFGWVANEQFF.

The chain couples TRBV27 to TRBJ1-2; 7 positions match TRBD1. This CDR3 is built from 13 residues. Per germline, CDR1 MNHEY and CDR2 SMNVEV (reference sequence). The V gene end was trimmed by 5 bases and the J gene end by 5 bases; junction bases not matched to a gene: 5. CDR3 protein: CASSRTGTYGYTF. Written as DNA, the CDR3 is TGTGCCAGCAGTAGGACAGGAACTTATGGCTACACCTTC.

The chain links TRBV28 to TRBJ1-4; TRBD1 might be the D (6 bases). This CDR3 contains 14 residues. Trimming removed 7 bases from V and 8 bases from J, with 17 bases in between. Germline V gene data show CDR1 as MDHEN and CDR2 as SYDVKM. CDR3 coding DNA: TGTGCCAGCACCACATGGGGGCTGGGGGAAAAACTGTTTTTT. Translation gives CASTTWGLGEKLFF.

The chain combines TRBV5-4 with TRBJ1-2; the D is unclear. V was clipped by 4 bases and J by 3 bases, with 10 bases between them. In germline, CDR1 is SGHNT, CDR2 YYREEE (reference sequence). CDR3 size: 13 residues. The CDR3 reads CASSVGLDYGYTF. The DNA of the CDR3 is TGTGCCAGCAGCGTCGGGCTTGACTATGGCTACACCTTC.

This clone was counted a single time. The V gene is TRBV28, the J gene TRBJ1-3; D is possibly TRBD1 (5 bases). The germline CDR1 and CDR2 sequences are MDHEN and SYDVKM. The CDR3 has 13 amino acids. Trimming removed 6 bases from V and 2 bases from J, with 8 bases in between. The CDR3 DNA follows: TGTGCCAGCAGCCCCAGGGCTGGAAACACCATATATTTT. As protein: CASSPRAGNTIYF. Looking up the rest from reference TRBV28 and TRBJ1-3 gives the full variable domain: DVKVTQSSRYLVKRTGEKVFLECVQDMDHENMFWYRQDPGLGLRLIYFSYDVKMKEKGDIPEGYSVSREKKERFSLILESASTNQTSMYLCASSPRAGNTIYFGEGSWLTVV.

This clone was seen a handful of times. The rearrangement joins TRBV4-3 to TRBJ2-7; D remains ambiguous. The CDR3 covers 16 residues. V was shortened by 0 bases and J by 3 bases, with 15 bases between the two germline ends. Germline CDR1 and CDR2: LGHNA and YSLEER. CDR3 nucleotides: TGCGCCAGCAGCCAAGACTTGTCACGAAACTACTACGAGCAGTACTTC. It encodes CASSQDLSRNYYEQYF.

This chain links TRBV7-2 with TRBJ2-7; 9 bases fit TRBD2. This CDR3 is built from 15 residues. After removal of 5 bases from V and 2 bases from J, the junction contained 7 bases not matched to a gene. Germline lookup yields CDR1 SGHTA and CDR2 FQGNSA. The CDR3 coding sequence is TGTGCCAGCAGCCCATGGGCTAGCGGGACCTACGAGCAGTACTTC. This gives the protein CASSPWASGTYEQYF.

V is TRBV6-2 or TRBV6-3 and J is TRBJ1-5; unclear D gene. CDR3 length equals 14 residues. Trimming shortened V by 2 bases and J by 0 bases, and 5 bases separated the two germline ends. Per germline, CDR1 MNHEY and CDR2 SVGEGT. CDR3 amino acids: CASSYKNSNQPQHF. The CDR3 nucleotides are TGTGCCAGCAGTTACAAGAATAGCAATCAGCCCCAGCATTTT.

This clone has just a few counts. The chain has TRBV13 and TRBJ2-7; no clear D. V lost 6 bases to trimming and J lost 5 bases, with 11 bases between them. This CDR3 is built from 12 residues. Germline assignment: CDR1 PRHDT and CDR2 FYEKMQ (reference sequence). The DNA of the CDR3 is TGTGCCAGCAGTATAGGGTTTAACGAGCAGTACTTC. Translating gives CASSIGFNEQYF.

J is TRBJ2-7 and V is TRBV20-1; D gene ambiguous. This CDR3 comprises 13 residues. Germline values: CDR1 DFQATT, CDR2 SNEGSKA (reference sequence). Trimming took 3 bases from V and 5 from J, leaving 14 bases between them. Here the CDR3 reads CSASLIAFNEQYF. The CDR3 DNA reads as TGCAGTGCTAGTCTTATCGCTTTCAACGAGCAGTACTTC.

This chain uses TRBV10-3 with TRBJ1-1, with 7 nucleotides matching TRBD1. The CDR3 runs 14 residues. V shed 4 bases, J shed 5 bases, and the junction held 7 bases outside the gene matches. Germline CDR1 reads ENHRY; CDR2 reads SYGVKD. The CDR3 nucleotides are TGTGCCATCAGTGGGCTGGAGGGGGCGACTGAAGCTTTCTTT. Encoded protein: CAISGLEGATEAFF.

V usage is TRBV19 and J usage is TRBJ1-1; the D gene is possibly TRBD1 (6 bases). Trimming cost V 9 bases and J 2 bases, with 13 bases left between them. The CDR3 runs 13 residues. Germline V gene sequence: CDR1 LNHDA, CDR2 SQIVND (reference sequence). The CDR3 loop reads CASADRFNTEAFF. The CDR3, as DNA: TGTGCCAGCGCTGACAGGTTCAACACTGAAGCTTTCTTT.

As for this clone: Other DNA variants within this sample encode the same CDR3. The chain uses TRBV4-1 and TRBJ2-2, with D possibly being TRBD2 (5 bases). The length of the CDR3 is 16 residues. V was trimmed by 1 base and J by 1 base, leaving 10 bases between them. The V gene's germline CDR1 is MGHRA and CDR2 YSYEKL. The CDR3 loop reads CASSQGTRGNTGELFF. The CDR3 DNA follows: TGCGCCAGCAGCCAAGGGACCCGGGGGAACACCGGGGAGCTGTTTTTT.

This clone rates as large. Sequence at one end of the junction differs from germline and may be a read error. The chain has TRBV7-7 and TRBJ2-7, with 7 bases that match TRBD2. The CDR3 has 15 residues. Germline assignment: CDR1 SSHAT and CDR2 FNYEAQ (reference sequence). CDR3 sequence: CASSLSSGPAYEQYF. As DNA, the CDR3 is TGTGCTAGCAGCTTGTCTAGCGGCCCAGCCTACGAGCAGTACTTC.

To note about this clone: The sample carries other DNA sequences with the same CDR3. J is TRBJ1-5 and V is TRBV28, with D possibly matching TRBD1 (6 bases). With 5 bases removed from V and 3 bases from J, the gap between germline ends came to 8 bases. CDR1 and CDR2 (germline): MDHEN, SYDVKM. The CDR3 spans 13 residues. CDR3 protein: CASSRTVNQPQHF. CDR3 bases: TGTGCCAGCAGTCGGACAGTCAATCAGCCCCAGCATTTT.

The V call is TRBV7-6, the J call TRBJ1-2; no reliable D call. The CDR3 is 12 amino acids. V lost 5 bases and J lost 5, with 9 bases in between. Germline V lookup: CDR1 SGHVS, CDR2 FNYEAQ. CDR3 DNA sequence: TGTGCCAGCAGCCCGGGTTTTTATGGCTACACCTTC. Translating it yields CASSPGFYGYTF.

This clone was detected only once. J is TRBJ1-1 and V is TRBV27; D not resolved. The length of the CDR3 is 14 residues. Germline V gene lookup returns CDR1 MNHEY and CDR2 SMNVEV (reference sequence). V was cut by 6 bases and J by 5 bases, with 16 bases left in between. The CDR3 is CASSRPSESTEAFF. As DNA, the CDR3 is TGTGCCAGCAGCCGTCCGAGTGAGTCTACTGAAGCTTTCTTT.

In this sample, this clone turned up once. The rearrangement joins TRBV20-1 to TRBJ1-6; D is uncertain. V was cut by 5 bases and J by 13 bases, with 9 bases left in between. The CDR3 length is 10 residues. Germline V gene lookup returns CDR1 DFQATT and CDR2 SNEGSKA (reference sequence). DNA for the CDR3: TGCAGTGCTCCGGGAGGGCCCCTCCACTTT. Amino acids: CSAPGGPLHF.

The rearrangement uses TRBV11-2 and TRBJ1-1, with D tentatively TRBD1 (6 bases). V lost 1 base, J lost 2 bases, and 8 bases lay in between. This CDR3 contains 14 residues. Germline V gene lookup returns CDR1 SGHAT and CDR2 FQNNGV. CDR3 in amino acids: CASSLGTVNTEAFF. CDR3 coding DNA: TGTGCCAGCAGCTTAGGGACAGTTAACACTGAAGCTTTCTTT.

CDR3 nucleotides: TGTGCCAGCAGCAAAGTGGAGCCCTGGAGCTCCTATAATTCACCCCTCCACTTT. Residues: CASSKVEPWSSYNSPLHF. This chain connects TRBV21-1 to TRBJ1-6. TRBV21-1 is recorded as a pseudogene. This CDR3 is built from 18 residues.

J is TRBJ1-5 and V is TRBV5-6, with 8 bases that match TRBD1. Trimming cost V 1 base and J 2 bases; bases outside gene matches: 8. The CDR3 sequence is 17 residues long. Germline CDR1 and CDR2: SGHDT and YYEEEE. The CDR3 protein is CASSLRSGGGGNQPQHF. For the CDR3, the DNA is TGTGCCAGCAGCTTGAGGTCAGGGGGCGGGGGCAATCAGCCCCAGCATTTT.

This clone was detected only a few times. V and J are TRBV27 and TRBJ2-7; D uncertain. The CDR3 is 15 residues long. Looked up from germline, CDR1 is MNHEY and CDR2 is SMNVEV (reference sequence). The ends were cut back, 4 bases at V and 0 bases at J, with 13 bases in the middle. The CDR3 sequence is CASSSWVQRSYEQYF. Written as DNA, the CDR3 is TGTGCCAGCAGTTCATGGGTACAACGCTCCTACGAGCAGTACTTC.

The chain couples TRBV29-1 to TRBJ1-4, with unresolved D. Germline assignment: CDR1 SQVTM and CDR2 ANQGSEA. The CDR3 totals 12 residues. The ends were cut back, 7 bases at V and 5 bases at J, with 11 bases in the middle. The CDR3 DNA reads TGCAGCGCTATAGAGTTGAATGAAAAACTGTTTTTT. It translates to CSAIELNEKLFF.

CDR3 coding DNA: TGTGCCAGCAGCCAAGGTACAGGGCCCAAAAACATTCAGTACTTC. Translated: CASSQGTGPKNIQYF. This sequence joins TRBV3-1 (or the pseudogene TRBV3-2) and TRBJ2-4; D perhaps matches TRBD1 (6 bases). Germline assignment: CDR1 LGHDT and CDR2 YNNKEL (reference sequence). This CDR3 comprises 15 residues. V lost 1 base, J lost 2 bases, and 9 bases lay in between.

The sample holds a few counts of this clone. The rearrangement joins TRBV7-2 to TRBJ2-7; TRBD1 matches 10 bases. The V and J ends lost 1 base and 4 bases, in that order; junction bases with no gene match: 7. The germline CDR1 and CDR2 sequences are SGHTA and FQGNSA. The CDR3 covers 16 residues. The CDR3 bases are TGTGCCAGCAGCTTAGGAGACAGGGGGCTCGGGTACGAGCAGTACTTC. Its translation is CASSLGDRGLGYEQYF.